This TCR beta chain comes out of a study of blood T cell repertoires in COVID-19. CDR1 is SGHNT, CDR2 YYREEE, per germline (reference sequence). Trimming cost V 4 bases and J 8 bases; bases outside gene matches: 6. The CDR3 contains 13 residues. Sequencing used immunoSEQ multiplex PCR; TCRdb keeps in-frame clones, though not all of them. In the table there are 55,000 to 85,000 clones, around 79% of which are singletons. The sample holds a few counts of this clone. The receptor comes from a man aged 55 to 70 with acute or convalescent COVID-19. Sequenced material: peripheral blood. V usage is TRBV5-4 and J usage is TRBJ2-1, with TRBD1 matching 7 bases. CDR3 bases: TGTGCCAGCAGCATCGAGACAGGGTATGAGCAGTTCTTC. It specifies CASSIETGYEQFF.